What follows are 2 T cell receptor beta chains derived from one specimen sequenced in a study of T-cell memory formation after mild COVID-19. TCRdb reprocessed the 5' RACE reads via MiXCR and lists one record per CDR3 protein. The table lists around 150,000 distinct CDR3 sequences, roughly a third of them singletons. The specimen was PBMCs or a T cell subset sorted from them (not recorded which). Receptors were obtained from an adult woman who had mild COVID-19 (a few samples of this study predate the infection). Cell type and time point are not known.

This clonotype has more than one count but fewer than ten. The DNA of the CDR3 is TGTGCCAGCAGCTTCCCGGGTGAAGAGAATGAGCAGTTCTTC. Encoded protein: CASSFPGEENEQFF. The V gene is TRBV5-6, the J gene TRBJ2-1; D not certain. The length of the CDR3 is 14 residues. Germline V CDR1 and CDR2: SGHDT, YYEEEE. The V end was cut by 2 bases, the J end by 7 bases, with 13 bases between.

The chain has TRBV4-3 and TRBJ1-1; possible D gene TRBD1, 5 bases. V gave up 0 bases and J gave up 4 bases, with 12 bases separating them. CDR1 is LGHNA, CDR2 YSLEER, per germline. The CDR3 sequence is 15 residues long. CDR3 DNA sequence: TGCGCCAGCAGCCAAGATAGGGTCGGGGGCACTGAAGCTTTCTTT. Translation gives CASSQDRVGGTEAFF.